Following are 29 T cell receptor beta chains from one sample sequenced in a study of T-cell memory formation after mild COVID-19. TCRdb recomputed calls from the 5' RACE reads with MiXCR, one row per CDR3 protein. The sample has hundreds of thousands of distinct CDR3 sequences, about 20% seen once. The specimen sequenced was PBMCs or a T cell subset sorted from them (not recorded which). Every receptor here comes from a man younger than 30 who had mild COVID-19 (a few samples of this study predate the infection). Cell type and time point are not known.

The gene calls are TRBV5-4 and TRBJ2-7; no firm D call. CDR3 length equals 13 residues. Trimming cost V 0 bases and J 3 bases, with 7 bases left between them. Germline V lookup: CDR1 SGHNT, CDR2 YYREEE (reference sequence). CDR3 sequence (DNA): TGTGCCAGCAGCTTGGACACAGACTACGAGCAGTACGTC. Its protein is CASSLDTDYEQYV.

This clonotype was detected a few times. The chain recombines TRBV7-2 with TRBJ2-7; D gene uncertain. V dropped 6 bases and J dropped 7 bases, with 19 bases sitting between them. Germline V gives CDR1 SGHTA, CDR2 FQGNSA. The CDR3 contains 14 residues. CDR3 in amino acids: CASSATGPSYEQYF. The DNA of the CDR3 is TGTGCCAGCAGTGCGACCGGACCCTCTTATGAGCAGTACTTC.

The chain carries TRBV20-1 and TRBJ1-5, with D uncertain. V was clipped by 3 bases and J by 7 bases, with 19 bases between them. Germline loops: CDR1 DFQATT, CDR2 SNEGSKA (reference sequence). There are 15 residues in the CDR3. CDR3 nucleotide sequence: TGCAGTGCTAGCGGTGAACGGATCCTTCTCCAGCCCCAGCATTTT. Its protein is CSASGERILLQPQHF.

The chain combines TRBV7-8 with TRBJ2-1; D may be TRBD2 (5 bases). Trimming stripped 4 bases from V and 0 bases from J, with 10 bases between. Germline-derived CDR1 and CDR2 are SGHVS and FQNEAQ. The CDR3 spans 15 residues. DNA of the CDR3: TGTGCCAGCAGCTCCGGGGTCCTCTCCTACAATGAGCAGTTCTTC. It codes for CASSSGVLSYNEQFF.

This clonotype came up a few times. This sequence joins TRBV5-1 and TRBJ2-5; D not certain. V lost 5 bases to trimming and J lost 5 bases, with 16 bases between them. Germline V lookup: CDR1 SGHRS, CDR2 YFSETQ. The CDR3 sequence is 14 residues long. The CDR3 sequence is CASRRRENWETQYF. The CDR3 region has the DNA TGCGCCAGCAGAAGGCGTGAGAATTGGGAGACCCAGTACTTC.

This chain links TRBV5-5 with TRBJ2-5; the match to TRBD2 covers 15 bases. Germline V gene data show CDR1 as SGHKS and CDR2 as YYEKEE (reference sequence). After removal of 4 bases from V and 5 bases from J, the junction contained 12 bases not matched to a gene. This CDR3 is built from 18 residues. CDR3: CASSAGLAGGDPRETQYF. CDR3 nucleotide sequence: TGTGCCAGCAGCGCCGGACTAGCGGGGGGGGACCCTCGGGAGACCCAGTACTTC.

This chain uses TRBV6-5 with TRBJ1-1, with D uncertain. V lost 0 bases and J 7 bases, leaving 12 bases between the germline ends. Germline V gene lookup returns CDR1 MNHEY and CDR2 SVGAGI. CDR3 length equals 14 residues. The CDR3 coding sequence is TGTGCCAGCAGTTACTCGATCTATGTCAGTGAAGCTTTCTTT. Protein: CASSYSIYVSEAFF.

This chain connects TRBV7-2 to TRBJ1-1; D perhaps matches TRBD1 (5 bases). CDR1 and CDR2 (germline): SGHTA, FQGNSA. Trimming took 7 bases from V and 5 from J, leaving 17 bases between them. CDR3 length: 14 amino acids. This chain's CDR3 is CASNLQGARTEAFF. The CDR3 DNA follows: TGTGCCAGCAATCTGCAAGGGGCACGGACTGAAGCTTTCTTT.

The table lists this clonotype with a few counts. V gene TRBV6-5 combines with J gene TRBJ2-3; possible D gene TRBD2, 5 bases. Trimming removed 6 bases from V and 3 bases from J, with 19 bases in between. Germline V gives CDR1 MNHEY, CDR2 SVGAGI. CDR3 length: 16 amino acids. The CDR3 nucleotides read TGTGCCAGCAGACCCCCAACGGGATCCATGACAGATACGCAGTATTTT. Translating it yields CASRPPTGSMTDTQYF.

This clonotype came up a few times. This rearrangement joins TRBV7-9 to TRBJ1-2, with 9 bases aligning to TRBD1. The CDR3 length is 15 residues. Germline CDR1 reads SEHNR; CDR2 reads FQNEAQ (reference sequence). Germline trimming cut 5 bases from V and 6 bases from J; bases unmatched to any gene: 10. Here the CDR3 reads CASSPWDRASDGYTF. The CDR3 DNA follows: TGTGCCAGCAGCCCTTGGGACAGGGCGTCGGATGGCTACACCTTC.

This rearrangement joins TRBV7-2 to TRBJ1-5, with 7 positions matching TRBD1. This CDR3 comprises 12 residues. Germline trimming cut 5 bases from V and 6 bases from J; bases unmatched to any gene: 1. Looked up from germline, CDR1 is SGHTA and CDR2 is FQGNSA. The CDR3 region is CASSRDSQPQHF. CDR3 nucleotides: TGTGCCAGCAGCCGGGACAGTCAGCCCCAGCATTTT. Combining the CDR3 with reference TRBV7-2 and TRBJ1-5 gives the whole variable domain GAGVSQSPSNKVTEKGKDVELRCDPISGHTALYWYRQSLGQGLEFLIYFQGNSAPDKSGLPSDRFSAERTGGSVSTLTIQRTQQEDSAVYLCASSRDSQPQHFGDGTRLSIL.

The chain couples TRBV4-3 to TRBJ1-1; D is possibly TRBD1 (6 bases). The CDR3 is 12 residues long. The V end lost 2 bases, the J end lost 11 bases, and 12 bases lay between the germline ends. Per the germline V gene, CDR1 is LGHNA and CDR2 is YSLEER. The DNA for the CDR3 is TGCGCCAGCAGCCAACAGGGGAGTTACGCTTTCTTT. This encodes CASSQQGSYAFF.

This chain uses TRBV13 with TRBJ2-5; perhaps D is TRBD1 or TRBD2 (5 bases each). The V and J ends lost 5 bases and 4 bases respectively, with 20 bases between them. Germline V gene lookup returns CDR1 PRHDT and CDR2 FYEKMQ (reference sequence). The CDR3 loop spans 16 amino acids. CDR3 in DNA: TGTGCCAGCAGCAAACCCGAGGACCTGAGGGGAGAGACCCAGTACTTC. Translated: CASSKPEDLRGETQYF.

V and J are TRBV9 and TRBJ1-1; no clear D gene. This CDR3 is built from 14 residues. V shed 0 bases and J shed 1 base, with 7 bases lying between them. CDR1 SGDLS and CDR2 YYNGEE come from the germline V gene. The CDR3 region has the DNA TGTGCCAGCAGCGTAGAACACAAGAACACTGAAGCTTTCTTT. This gives the protein CASSVEHKNTEAFF.

The table lists this clonotype with many counts. The V call is TRBV7-2, the J call TRBJ1-5, with a weak D call TRBD1 (6 bases). The CDR3 runs to 12 residues. Trimming cost V 8 bases and J 3 bases, with 8 bases left between them. The V gene's germline CDR1 is SGHTA and CDR2 FQGNSA. The CDR3 nucleotides are TGTGCCAGCCAGGGGTACAATCAGCCCCAGCATTTT. Its protein is CASQGYNQPQHF.

This clonotype was counted between two and nine times. The rearrangement uses TRBV6-5 and TRBJ2-3; a possible D gene is TRBD2 (7 bases). CDR1 and CDR2 (germline): MNHEY, SVGAGI. V shed 6 bases and J shed 5 bases, with 21 bases lying between them. The CDR3 spans 16 residues. CDR3 residues: CASSTPDRGAGDTQYF. CDR3 in DNA: TGTGCCAGCAGCACCCCAGATCGGGGGGCCGGAGATACGCAGTATTTT.

CDR3 residues: CSARPHPAGGPGELFF. The CDR3 DNA sequence: TGCAGTGCTAGACCCCATCCCGCGGGGGGGCCCGGGGAGCTGTTTTTT. V is TRBV20-1 and J is TRBJ2-2, with 9 bases lining up with TRBD2. J was trimmed by 6 bases and V by 2 bases; bases with no gene match: 10. The CDR3 is 16 amino acids. Per germline, CDR1 DFQATT and CDR2 SNEGSKA (reference sequence).

A word on this clonotype: The germline gene is not matched at one end of the junction; a read error may be the cause. V is TRBV7-2 and J is TRBJ2-5; D gene uncertain. Looked up from germline, CDR1 is SGHTA and CDR2 is FQGNSA. The CDR3 runs 11 residues. In DNA form, the CDR3 reads TGTGCCAGCAGCTTGTTGCTTGACCCCACCTTC. As protein: CASSLLLDPTF.

The chain is built from TRBV12-3 or TRBV12-4 and TRBJ2-7; a weak D match, TRBD1 (6 bases). V lost 4 bases and J lost 2, with 15 bases in between. The CDR3 runs to 15 residues. The CDR3 region has the DNA TGTGCCAGCAGTTCTCCGGCCAGGGGAACCTACGAGCAGTACTTC. It codes for CASSSPARGTYEQYF.

In its sample, this clonotype was seen many times. V gene TRBV5-1 combines with J gene TRBJ2-7, with D hard to call. V was pared by 0 bases and J by 3 bases, with 4 bases between. CDR1 is SGHRS, CDR2 YFSETQ, per germline. The CDR3 is 12 amino acids. The CDR3 protein is CASSLGLYEQYF. The CDR3, as DNA: TGCGCCAGCAGCTTGGGACTCTACGAGCAGTACTTC. Filled out from reference TRBV5-1 and TRBJ2-7, the complete variable domain reads KAGVTQTPRYLIKTRGQQVTLSCSPISGHRSVSWYQQTPGQGLQFLFEYFSETQRNKGNFPGRFSGRQFSNSRSEMNVSTLELGDSALYLCASSLGLYEQYFGPGTRLTVT.

In its sample, this clonotype was seen a few times. V usage is TRBV11-2 and J usage is TRBJ2-3, with 7 bases lining up with TRBD2. Germline V CDR1 and CDR2: SGHAT, FQNNGV. This CDR3 has 13 residues. V trimming: 4 bases; J trimming: 6 bases; junction bases outside the gene matches: 4. This CDR3 reads CASSWRLADTQYF. The CDR3, as DNA: TGTGCCAGCAGCTGGAGACTAGCCGATACGCAGTATTTT.

The chain combines TRBV5-4 with TRBJ1-2; D is possibly TRBD1 (6 bases). V lost 5 bases and J 8 bases, leaving 22 bases between the germline ends. The CDR3 sequence is 15 residues long. In germline, CDR1 is SGHNT, CDR2 YYREEE (reference sequence). The CDR3 DNA sequence: TGTGCCAGCAGACCCCGCGGGGGGCACGCGGAGGGCTACACCTTC. Residues: CASRPRGGHAEGYTF.

The chain carries TRBV20-1 and TRBJ1-2; D remains ambiguous. The CDR3 has 13 residues. Germline V gene sequence: CDR1 DFQATT, CDR2 SNEGSKA (reference sequence). The CDR3 nucleotides are TGCACCTGCTCTGCCCGCGATTTGTATGGCTACACCTTC. Protein product: CTCSARDLYGYTF.

This clonotype was detected ten times or more. The chain links TRBV28 to TRBJ1-6; tentatively, D is TRBD1 (6 bases). From germline, CDR1 is MDHEN and CDR2 SYDVKM. Trimming removed 6 bases from V and 6 bases from J, with 15 bases in between. The CDR3 is made up of 15 amino acids. In DNA, the CDR3 is TGTGCCAGCAGCCCGATGGGGGCGCTTAATTCACCCCTCCACTTT. It specifies CASSPMGALNSPLHF.

The J gene is TRBJ1-1, the V gene TRBV6-6; perhaps TRBD1 as D (5 bases). Trimming took off 2 bases at V and 10 bases at J, with 23 bases between the two ends. CDR3 length: 16 residues. Germline values: CDR1 MNHNY, CDR2 SVGAGI (reference sequence). CDR3: CASSYPGQGRSGIAFF. The CDR3, as DNA: TGTGCCAGCAGTTACCCCGGACAAGGAAGGTCAGGAATAGCTTTCTTT.

This chain joins TRBV28 and TRBJ2-5; possible D gene TRBD1, 7 bases. Germline V CDR1 and CDR2: MDHEN, SYDVKM. The CDR3 is 16 amino acids. V dropped 0 bases and J dropped 5 bases, with 16 bases sitting between them. CDR3 in amino acids: CASSLWGGQKGETQYF. The DNA for the CDR3 is TGTGCCAGCAGTTTATGGGGGGGACAGAAGGGTGAGACCCAGTACTTC.

V and J are TRBV7-2 and TRBJ1-5; D gene unclear. This CDR3 is built from 14 residues. CDR1 is SGHTA, CDR2 FQGNSA, per germline. V gave up 1 base and J gave up 3 bases, with 7 bases separating them. CDR3 loop: CASSLGPVNQPQHF. Here the CDR3 DNA reads TGTGCCAGCAGCTTAGGTCCGGTCAATCAGCCCCAGCATTTT.

The chain has TRBV10-3 and TRBJ1-2; D unclear. The germline CDR1 and CDR2 sequences are ENHRY and SYGVKD. The CDR3 has 11 residues. Trimming stripped 3 bases from V and 8 bases from J, with 7 bases between. The CDR3 loop reads CAISDVGGYTF. In DNA, the CDR3 is TGTGCCATCAGTGATGTCGGGGGCTACACCTTC.

V usage is TRBV27 and J usage is TRBJ2-7; TRBD1 is a possible D gene (6 bases). Germline CDR1 and CDR2: MNHEY and SMNVEV (reference sequence). V was clipped by 5 bases and J by 3 bases, with 17 bases between them. The length of the CDR3 is 15 residues. The CDR3 DNA reads as TGTGCCAGCAGTCCACAGGGCGTCGGATTCTACGAGCAGTACTTC. Encoded protein: CASSPQGVGFYEQYF.